Listed here are 10 T cell receptor beta chains from one sample, sequenced in a study of T-cell reconstitution after alpha-beta-depleted transplantation in children (dated by TCRdb to the mid-2010s). The method was PCR. Sequencing was performed on an Illumina HiSeq 2500. To normalize quantification of the TCRbeta repertoire, the TCR libraries were built with molecular barcoding that relied on unique molecular identifiers. TCRdb trimmed public reads at Q25 via fastp, called clones via MiXCR and kept in-frame beta chains. Records with the same CDR3 protein are collapsed into one entry carrying the most frequent genes and DNA. This sample is represented by 500,000 or so distinct CDR3 sequences; around a third of them were singletons. In total, the top ten clones hold 2% to 3% of the sample. The specimen was PBMCs from the stem cell graft donor, collected from the stem cell graft. The receptors derive from a human donor who donated a stem cell graft to a child with aplastic anemia.

A few counts support this clonotype. The chain couples TRBV5-3 to TRBJ2-7; the match to TRBD2 covers 12 bases. TRBV5-3 is an open reading frame, and its role is uncertain. The CDR3 loop spans 16 amino acids. Germline trimming cut 4 bases from V and 3 bases from J; bases unmatched to any gene: 8. This CDR3 is CARSTGLAGLYYEQYV. As DNA, the CDR3 is TGTGCCAGAAGCACCGGACTAGCGGGATTATACTACGAGCAGTACGTC.

This clonotype was found a few times. This chain connects TRBV21-1 to TRBJ1-1; TRBD1 is taken as the D call from the table, unchecked against the DNA. TRBV21-1 represents a pseudogene. The CDR3 sequence is 16 residues long. CDR3 amino acids: CASTTGATGVNTEAFF. In DNA, the CDR3 is TGTGCCAGCACCACAGGGGCCACAGGGGTGAACACTGAAGCTTTCTTT.

The table lists this clonotype with a few counts. The rearrangement uses TRBV12-3 or TRBV12-4 and TRBJ2-1, with D tentatively TRBD2 (6 bases). CDR3 length equals 13 residues. Trimming took 7 bases from V and 4 from J, leaving 11 bases between them. The DNA of the CDR3 is TGTGCCAGCACCCAACTAGCTTACAATGAGCAGTTCTTC. Amino acid sequence: CASTQLAYNEQFF.

This chain uses TRBV7-9 with TRBJ2-5, with D unclear. Per germline, CDR1 SEHNR and CDR2 FQNEAQ (reference sequence). V gave up 4 bases and J gave up 5 bases, with 17 bases separating them. The length of the CDR3 is 15 residues. The chain's CDR3 is CASSSRTLVRETQYF. The CDR3 DNA reads as TGTGCCAGCAGCTCCCGAACTCTAGTCAGGGAGACCCAGTACTTC.

V and J are TRBV20-1 and TRBJ1-5, with 7 bases identical to TRBD1. Germline assignment: CDR1 DFQATT and CDR2 SNEGSKA (reference sequence). CDR3 length: 14 residues. J lost 3 bases, V lost 3 bases, and 5 bases had no gene match. As DNA, the CDR3 is TGCAGTGCTAGGGGCGGGACAGTCAATCAGCCCCAGCATTTT. This encodes CSARGGTVNQPQHF.

This clonotype was counted only a few times. V and J are TRBV5-1 and TRBJ2-1, with 8 bases lining up with TRBD2. CDR3 length: 18 amino acids. Germline V lookup: CDR1 SGHRS, CDR2 YFSETQ. The J segment lost 10 bases and the V segment lost 4 bases, leaving 22 bases of the junction unmatched. The CDR3 protein is CASSPARLSGSDSHEQFF. DNA for the CDR3: TGCGCCAGCAGCCCCGCCCGGTTGAGCGGGAGTGATTCCCACGAGCAGTTCTTC. The full variable domain, rest sourced from reference TRBV5-1 and TRBJ2-1, is KAGVTQTPRYLIKTRGQQVTLSCSPISGHRSVSWYQQTPGQGLQFLFEYFSETQRNKGNFPGRFSGRQFSNSRSEMNVSTLELGDSALYLCASSPARLSGSDSHEQFFGPGTRLTVL.

This chain joins TRBV6-2 or TRBV6-3 and TRBJ1-1; 7 nucleotides agree with TRBD1. V was clipped by 6 bases and J by 3 bases; unmatched bases: 4. The CDR3 loop spans 13 amino acids. CDR1 and CDR2 (germline): MNHEY, SVGEGT. CDR3 protein: CASRGTADTEAFF. The CDR3 coding sequence is TGTGCCAGCAGGGGGACAGCGGACACTGAAGCTTTCTTT.

This clonotype was recorded a few times. The V gene is TRBV6-5, the J gene TRBJ2-7; no clear D. This CDR3 contains 14 residues. Deletions cut 0 bases from V and 2 bases from J, with 8 bases between. Germline V gene lookup returns CDR1 MNHEY and CDR2 SVGAGI. CDR3 protein: CASSYSNPTYEQYF. The CDR3 DNA is TGTGCCAGCAGTTACTCTAACCCTACCTACGAGCAGTACTTC.

This clonotype was observed a few times. The V and J genes are TRBV27 and TRBJ2-7, with 7 bases aligning to TRBD1. Germline V lookup: CDR1 MNHEY, CDR2 SMNVEV (reference sequence). With V trimmed by 5 bases and J by 3 bases, 10 bases remained unmatched. The CDR3 has 15 amino acids. Here the CDR3 DNA reads TGTGCCAGCAGTACTGACCGGGACAGAGACTACGAGCAGTACTTC. As protein: CASSTDRDRDYEQYF.

The CDR3 bases are TGTGCCAGCAGATTCAGGGGTTCCGCCCATGAGCAGTTCTTC. Residues: CASRFRGSAHEQFF. V is TRBV28 and J is TRBJ2-1; TRBD1 is a possible D gene (6 bases). V shed 6 bases and J shed 8 bases, with 17 bases lying between them. CDR3 length: 14 amino acids. Germline assignment: CDR1 MDHEN and CDR2 SYDVKM. The variable domain in full, with the rest retrieved from reference TRBV28 and TRBJ2-1, is DVKVTQSSRYLVKRTGEKVFLECVQDMDHENMFWYRQDPGLGLRLIYFSYDVKMKEKGDIPEGYSVSREKKERFSLILESASTNQTSMYLCASRFRGSAHEQFFGPGTRLTVL.